The following is a T cell receptor beta chain sequence with its context. Together with a sample-barcoded 5' primer, a J-beta primer mix was included in a second PCR lasting about 7 to 12 cycles. Each CDR3 protein is one row after TCRdb ran MiXCR on the 5' RACE reads. Seen here are over a million distinct CDR3 sequences, approximately 26% observed once, and the top ten hold approximately 0.7%. Germline V gene data show CDR1 as MDHEN and CDR2 as SYDVKM. This CDR3 comprises 16 residues. Trimming cost V 7 bases and J 5 bases; bases outside gene matches: 11. The data derive from a study of blood T cells in healthy people across ages. This sample was also put to use in a study of T cells of mothers and their children.

The specimen was blood. This chain joins TRBV28 and TRBJ2-5, with 12 bases fitting TRBD1. The clonotype originates from a girl aged 2 to 9 in good health. CDR3 in amino acids: CASTPPGTGGLETQYF. The CDR3 DNA sequence: TGTGCCAGCACCCCACCGGGGACAGGGGGCTTGGAGACCCAGTACTTC.